These 24 T cell receptor beta chains were sequenced from one sample in a study of blood T cell repertoires in COVID-19. Assay used: immunoSEQ multiplex PCR; TCRdb lists only in-frame clones, some missing. The sample lists approximately 250,000 clones, 84% seen once, with roughly 8.6% in the top ten. The sample was peripheral blood. The origin of the receptors is a human donor in a cohort sampled during active COVID-19.

This CDR3 is CASAGASYEQYF. CDR3 in DNA: TGTGCCAGCGCGGGAGCCTCCTACGAGCAGTACTTC. The gene calls are TRBV9 and TRBJ2-7, with TRBD2 identical over 7 bases. The junction had 1 base not matched to a gene; V was cut back by 7 bases and J by 0 bases. The CDR3 length is 12 residues. Germline-derived CDR1 and CDR2 are SGDLS and YYNGEE.

The V call is TRBV6-1, the J call TRBJ1-5, with TRBD1 matching over 8 bases. Germline V CDR1 and CDR2: MNHNS, SASEGT. Trimming removed 1 base from V and 2 bases from J; junction bases left unmatched: 4. The CDR3 has 16 residues. This chain's CDR3 is CASSEGGQGGNQPQHF. In DNA, the CDR3 is TGTGCCAGCAGTGAAGGAGGACAGGGAGGCAATCAGCCCCAGCATTTT.

The CDR3 here is CASSASTGATYEQYF. The DNA for the CDR3 is TGTGCCAGCAGCGCTTCGACAGGGGCAACCTACGAGCAGTACTTC. The J gene is TRBJ2-7, the V gene TRBV2, with 8 positions matching TRBD1. The V gene's germline CDR1 is SNHLY and CDR2 FYNNEI. The CDR3 spans 15 residues. V shed 6 bases and J 2 bases; nucleotides not matched to a gene: 9.

This chain uses TRBV5-8 with TRBJ2-2; no firm D call. The germline V gene encodes CDR1 SGHTS and CDR2 YDEGEE. Trimming pared 4 bases from V and 13 bases from J, leaving 8 bases between. The CDR3 runs 10 residues. The CDR3: CASSGRRLFF. As DNA, the CDR3 is TGTGCCAGCAGCGGCCGGAGGCTGTTTTTT. Full variable domain (remainder filled in from reference TRBV5-8 and TRBJ2-2): EAGVTQSPTHLIKTRGQQATLRCSPISGHTSVYWYQQALGLGLQFLLWYDEGEERNRGNFPPRFSGRQFPNYSSELNVNALELEDSALYLCASSGRRLFFGEGSRLTVL.

The rearrangement joins TRBV7-2 to TRBJ2-1; no reliable D call. CDR1 is SGHTA and CDR2 is FQGNSA in the germline V gene. This CDR3 is built from 13 residues. The V and J ends lost 2 bases and 5 bases respectively, with 7 bases between them. The CDR3 protein is CASSLRRNNEQFF. The CDR3 region has the DNA TGTGCCAGCAGCTTAAGGCGGAACAATGAGCAGTTCTTC.

The chain uses TRBV6-5 and TRBJ1-6, with D tentatively TRBD1 (6 bases). This CDR3 region has 15 residues. The V end was cut by 6 bases, the J end by 6 bases, with 15 bases between. The V gene's germline CDR1 is MNHEY and CDR2 SVGAGI. The DNA for the CDR3 is TGTGCCAGCAGAACCCTACAGGGAGCTAATTCACCCCTCCACTTT. Residues: CASRTLQGANSPLHF.

This clone was observed once. The chain carries TRBV5-1 and TRBJ2-1; 13 bases are shared with TRBD2. Losses at the gene ends were 1 base for V and 7 bases for J; bases not matched to a gene: 8. CDR1 is SGHRS and CDR2 is YFSETQ in the germline V gene. This CDR3 is 17 amino acids long. This chain's CDR3 is CASSLFGLAGVQNEQFF. The CDR3 bases are TGCGCCAGCAGCTTGTTCGGACTAGCGGGAGTTCAAAATGAGCAGTTCTTC.

This chain links TRBV6-6 with TRBJ2-5, with D possibly TRBD2 on 7 matching bases. The CDR3 sequence is 16 residues long. The germline gives CDR1 MNHNY, CDR2 SVGAGI (reference sequence). V shed 6 bases and J shed 5 bases, with 22 bases lying between them. The CDR3 nucleotides read TGTGCCAGCAGCCTAGGCGAGGGGGGGCCCTCGGAGACCCAGTACTTC. Its protein is CASSLGEGGPSETQYF.

This clone was detected once. The chain has TRBV6-5 and TRBJ2-5; 7 positions agree with TRBD2. After removal of 5 bases from V and 2 bases from J, the junction contained 5 bases not matched to a gene. This CDR3 has 14 amino acids. The germline CDR1 and CDR2 sequences are MNHEY and SVGAGI. CDR3 residues: CASSPKGLQETQYF. Here the CDR3 DNA reads TGTGCCAGCAGTCCCAAGGGACTACAAGAGACCCAGTACTTC.

The V and J genes are TRBV2 and TRBJ2-2; 8 nucleotides agree with TRBD1. The CDR3 runs to 15 residues. Germline loops: CDR1 SNHLY, CDR2 FYNNEI. V dropped 5 bases and J dropped 5; count of bases not matched to a gene: 7. This chain's CDR3 is CASSSRQGKTGELFF. The CDR3 region has the DNA TGTGCCAGCAGTTCGAGACAGGGGAAGACCGGGGAGCTGTTTTTT.

The genes are TRBV7-3 and TRBJ2-3; possible D gene TRBD2, 5 bases. This CDR3 has 14 residues. The ends were cut back, 1 base at V and 2 bases at J, with 7 bases in the middle. Germline V gene lookup returns CDR1 SGHTA and CDR2 FQGTGA. The DNA for the CDR3 is TGTGCCAGCAGCTTAAGGAGGTACACAGATACGCAGTATTTT. This translates into CASSLRRYTDTQYF. Full variable domain (rest looked up from reference TRBV7-3 and TRBJ2-3): GAGVSQTPSNKVTEKGKYVELRCDPISGHTALYWYRQSLGQGPEFLIYFQGTGAADDSGLPNDRFFAVRPEGSVSTLKIQRTERGDSAVYLCASSLRRYTDTQYFGPGTRLTVL.

This clone was seen only once. J is TRBJ2-5 and V is TRBV7-2; 8 bases line up with TRBD1. Trimming cost V 5 bases and J 5 bases; bases outside gene matches: 10. The CDR3 spans 15 residues. From germline, CDR1 is SGHTA and CDR2 FQGNSA. The CDR3 loop reads CASSPGTGLYETQYF. CDR3 sequence (DNA): TGTGCCAGCAGCCCCGGGACAGGCCTTTACGAGACCCAGTACTTC.

In its sample, this clone was seen once. The chain combines TRBV13 with TRBJ1-2; TRBD1 matches at 10 bases. This CDR3 region has 19 residues. Unmatched junction bases numbered 17, after V lost 3 bases and J lost 4 bases. Germline assignment: CDR1 PRHDT and CDR2 FYEKMQ (reference sequence). The CDR3 spells CASSLSYPGQGRRGYGYTF. The CDR3 nucleotides read TGTGCCAGCAGCTTGTCTTATCCGGGACAGGGGAGACGCGGCTATGGCTACACCTTC.

The chain is built from TRBV18 and TRBJ1-1, with 9 bases identical to TRBD1. CDR3 length: 19 amino acids. Germline assignment: CDR1 KGHSH and CDR2 LQKENI. V shed 6 bases, J shed 1 base, and the junction held 18 bases outside the gene matches. CDR3 region: CASSRGQGWFDRWNTEAFF. CDR3 bases: TGTGCCAGCTCCCGAGGACAGGGGTGGTTCGATCGTTGGAACACTGAAGCTTTCTTT.

The table lists this clone with a few counts. The gene calls are TRBV5-4 and TRBJ1-1, with 9 nucleotides matching TRBD1. CDR3 length: 15 amino acids. The V gene's germline CDR1 is SGHNT and CDR2 YYREEE (reference sequence). Trimming took 3 bases from V and 0 from J; bases not matched to a gene: 3. CDR3 residues: CASSSGTGLNTEAFF. As DNA, the CDR3 is TGTGCCAGCAGCTCCGGGACAGGGCTGAACACTGAAGCTTTCTTT.

This clone showed up just a few times. In the same sample, other DNA sequences code for this CDR3. The V and J genes are TRBV29-1 and TRBJ1-5; 8 positions match TRBD1. Unmatched junction bases numbered 4, after V lost 4 bases and J lost 2 bases. The CDR3 contains 14 residues. The V gene's germline CDR1 is SQVTM and CDR2 ANQGSEA. In nucleotides, the CDR3 is TGCAGCGTTGCCGGACAGGGTGGCAATCAGCCCCAGCATTTT. Its protein is CSVAGQGGNQPQHF.

This sequence joins TRBV7-9 and TRBJ1-5; D is possibly TRBD1 (5 bases). The CDR3 loop spans 14 amino acids. Germline CDR1 and CDR2: SEHNR and FQNEAQ (reference sequence). The V gene lost 1 base and the J gene lost 6 bases, with 10 bases spanning the gap. The CDR3 DNA follows: TGTGCCAGCAGCTTAGGGGTAGGGGTTCAGCCCCAGCATTTT. It is translated as CASSLGVGVQPQHF. Drawing the rest from reference TRBV7-9 and TRBJ1-5, the complete variable domain is DTGVSQNPRHKITKRGQNVTFRCDPISEHNRLYWYRQTLGQGPEFLTYFQNEAQLEKSRLLSDRFSAERPKGSFSTLEIQRTEQGDSAMYLCASSLGVGVQPQHFGDGTRLSIL.

This clone was picked up a small number of times. The chain links TRBV2 to TRBJ2-7; no clear D gene. V was pared by 5 bases and J by 5 bases, with 13 bases between. Germline V CDR1 and CDR2: SNHLY, FYNNEI. The CDR3 loop spans 13 amino acids. The CDR3 DNA reads TGTGCCAGCAGTCGGCTGATACGGGACGAGCAGTACTTC. Translation gives CASSRLIRDEQYF.

The chain links TRBV4-3 to TRBJ2-1; 7 positions match TRBD1. V shed 0 bases and J 8 bases; nucleotides not matched to a gene: 1. This CDR3 has 13 amino acids. The V gene's germline CDR1 is LGHNA and CDR2 YSLEER. The CDR3 DNA sequence: TGCGCCAGCAGCCAAGAAAGGGGGCATGAGCAGTTCTTC. It encodes CASSQERGHEQFF.

The gene calls are TRBV20-1 and TRBJ2-1; no clear D gene. Trimming pared 1 base from V and 8 bases from J, leaving 6 bases between. This CDR3 spans 11 amino acids. Germline loops: CDR1 DFQATT, CDR2 SNEGSKA (reference sequence). The chain's CDR3 is CSARGLYEQFF. The CDR3 DNA sequence: TGCAGTGCTAGAGGGCTTTATGAGCAGTTCTTC.

The chain combines TRBV6-2 or TRBV6-3 with TRBJ2-2; perhaps TRBD1 as D (5 bases). Germline V gene data show CDR1 as MNHEY and CDR2 as SVGEGT. Between the trimmed V and J ends, which lost 5 bases and 10 bases, there was a span of 23 bases. The CDR3 length is 16 residues. In DNA form, the CDR3 reads TGTGCCAGCAGTCGCCTCCTTCCCGGCAGGGTTGAGGAGCTGTTTTTT. Protein product: CASSRLLPGRVEELFF.

The V gene is TRBV10-3, the J gene TRBJ2-7; no clear D. V was shortened by 0 bases and J by 5 bases, with 5 bases between the two germline ends. This CDR3 spans 12 amino acids. Germline CDR1 ENHRY, CDR2 SYGVKD. CDR3 in amino acids: CAISESLDEQYF. Here the CDR3 DNA reads TGTGCCATCAGTGAGTCACTCGACGAGCAGTACTTC.

V is TRBV6-2 or TRBV6-3 and J is TRBJ2-7; a weak D match, TRBD1 (6 bases). The CDR3 extends over 14 amino acids. The germline CDR1 and CDR2 sequences are MNHEY and SVGEGT. Deletions cut 2 bases from V and 0 bases from J, with 8 bases between. DNA of the CDR3: TGTGCCAGCAGTTACGGGGGCGTCTCCTACGAGCAGTACTTC. Translation: CASSYGGVSYEQYF.

This chain links TRBV15 with TRBJ2-1; 10 nucleotides match TRBD2. The V gene's germline CDR1 is LNHNV and CDR2 YYDKDF (reference sequence). The CDR3 runs 16 residues. The ends lost 6 bases at V and 12 bases at J; junction bases unmatched: 17. The CDR3 region has the DNA TGTGCCACCAGACGCCCTAGCGGGGGCTCCCCAGAGGTGCAGTTCTTC. Protein sequence: CATRRPSGGSPEVQFF. Full variable domain (outside the CDR3, taken from reference TRBV15 and TRBJ2-1): DAMVIQNPRYQVTQFGKPVTLSCSQTLNHNVMYWYQQKSSQAPKLLFHYYDKDFNNEADTPDNFQSRRPNTSFCFLDIRSPGLGDTAMYLCATRRPSGGSPEVQFFGPGTRLTVL.